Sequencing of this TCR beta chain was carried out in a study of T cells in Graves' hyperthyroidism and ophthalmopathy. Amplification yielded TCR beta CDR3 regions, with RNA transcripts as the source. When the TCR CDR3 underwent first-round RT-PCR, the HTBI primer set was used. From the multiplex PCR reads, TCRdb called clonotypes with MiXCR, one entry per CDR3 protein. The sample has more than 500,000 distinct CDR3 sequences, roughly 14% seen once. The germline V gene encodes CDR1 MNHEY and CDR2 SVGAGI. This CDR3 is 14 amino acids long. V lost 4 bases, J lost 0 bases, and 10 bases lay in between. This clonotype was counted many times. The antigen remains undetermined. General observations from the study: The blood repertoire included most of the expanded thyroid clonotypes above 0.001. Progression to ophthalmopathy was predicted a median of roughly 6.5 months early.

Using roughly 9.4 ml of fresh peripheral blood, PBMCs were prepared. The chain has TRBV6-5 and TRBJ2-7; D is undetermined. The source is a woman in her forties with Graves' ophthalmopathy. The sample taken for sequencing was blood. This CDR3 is CASSFEPSSYEQYF. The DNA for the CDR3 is TGTGCCAGCAGTTTTGAACCGAGCTCCTACGAGCAGTACTTC.